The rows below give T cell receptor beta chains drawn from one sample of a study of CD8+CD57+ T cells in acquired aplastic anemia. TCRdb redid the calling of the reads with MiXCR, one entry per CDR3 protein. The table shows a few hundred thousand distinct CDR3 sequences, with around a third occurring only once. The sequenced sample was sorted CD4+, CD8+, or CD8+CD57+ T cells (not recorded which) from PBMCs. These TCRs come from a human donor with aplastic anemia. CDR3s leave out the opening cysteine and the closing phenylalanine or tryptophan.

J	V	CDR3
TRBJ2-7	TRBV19	ASSTQGAPYEQY
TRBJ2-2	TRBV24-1	ATSTPGPGELF
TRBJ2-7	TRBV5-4	ASSPRGNEQY
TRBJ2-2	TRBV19	ASSIGRNTGELF
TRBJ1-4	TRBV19	ASSIRGRLNEKLF
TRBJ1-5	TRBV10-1	ASSQGVGNQPQH
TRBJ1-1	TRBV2	ASSEGGGWGRSSVAF
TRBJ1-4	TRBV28	ASSSPGTGLEKLF
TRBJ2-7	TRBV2	ARDPGTSAYEQY
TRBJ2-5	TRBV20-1	SALDGPETQY
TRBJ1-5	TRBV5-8	ASSLGILWDQPQH
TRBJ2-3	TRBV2	ARALRRARTDTQY
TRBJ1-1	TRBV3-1	ASSQKFFNGEAF
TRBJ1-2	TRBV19	ASEDGFSYGYT
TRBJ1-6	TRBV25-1	ASSSVGYNSPLH
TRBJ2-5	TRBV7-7	ASSLWGRVETQY
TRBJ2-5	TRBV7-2	AWRGPGETQY
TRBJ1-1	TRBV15	ATSRGTGTDYTEAF
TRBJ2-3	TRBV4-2	ASSPQPAASTDTQY
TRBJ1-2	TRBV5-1	ASSLEGDREGYT
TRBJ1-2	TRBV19	ASNSPLGEGGYT
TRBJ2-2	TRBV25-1	ASSLALNRHTGELF
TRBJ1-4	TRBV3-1	ASSQGPAGGEKLF
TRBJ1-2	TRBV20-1	SALPGGSYGYT
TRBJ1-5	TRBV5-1	ASSGGDGNQPQH
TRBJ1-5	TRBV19	AWSVTGTGSNQPQH
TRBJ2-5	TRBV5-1	ASSFDYPGQGSETQY
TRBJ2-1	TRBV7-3	ASRPRGGAGNEQF
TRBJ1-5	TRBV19	ASSRDRARNQPQH
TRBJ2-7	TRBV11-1	ASSFSSLAGSYEQY
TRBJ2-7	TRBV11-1	ASSARVGTALYEQY
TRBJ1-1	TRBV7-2	ASSLFQGSETEAF
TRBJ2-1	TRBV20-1	SASPQPYPGTGNEQF
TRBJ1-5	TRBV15	ATSRQPQH
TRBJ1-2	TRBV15	AASSPDPTGIDGYT
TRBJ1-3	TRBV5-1	ASSSSGGSGNTIY
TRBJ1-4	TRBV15	ATSRRDRGLGEKLF
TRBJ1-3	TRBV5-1	ASSLELPGNTIY
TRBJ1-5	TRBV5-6	ASIPTEGEGQPQH
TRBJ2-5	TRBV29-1	SGLKTGGEGTQY
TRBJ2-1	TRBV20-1	SARDPSGSGRQNEQF
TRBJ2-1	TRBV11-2	ASSLNLPYNEQF
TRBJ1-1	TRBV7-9	ASSLMAEAF
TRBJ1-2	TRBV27	APNPLTDYGYT
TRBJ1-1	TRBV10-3	AISDTNTEAF
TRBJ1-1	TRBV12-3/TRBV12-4	ASSLLWMNTEAF
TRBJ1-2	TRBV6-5	ASSFKPGQGFYGYT
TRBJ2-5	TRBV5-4	ASSLVGFTRLPETQY
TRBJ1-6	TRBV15	ATSRLEGPLH
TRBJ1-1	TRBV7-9	ACSTPTGGLTEAF
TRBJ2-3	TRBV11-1	ASSQRFVSDTQY
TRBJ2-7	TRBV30	AWSAGRTIAYEQY
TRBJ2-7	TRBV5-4	ASSLASVSYEQY
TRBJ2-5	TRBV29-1	SGTTGFGPETQY